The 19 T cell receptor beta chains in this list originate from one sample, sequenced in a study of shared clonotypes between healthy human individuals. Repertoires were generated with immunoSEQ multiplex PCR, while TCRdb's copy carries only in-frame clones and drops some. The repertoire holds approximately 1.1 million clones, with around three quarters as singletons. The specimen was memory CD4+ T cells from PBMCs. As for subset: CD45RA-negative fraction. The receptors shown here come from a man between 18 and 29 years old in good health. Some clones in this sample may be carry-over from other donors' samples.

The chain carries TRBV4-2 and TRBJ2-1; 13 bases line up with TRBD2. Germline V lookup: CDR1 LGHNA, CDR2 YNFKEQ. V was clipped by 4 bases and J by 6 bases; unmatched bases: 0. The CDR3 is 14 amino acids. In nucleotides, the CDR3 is TGTGCCAGCAGCCGACTAGCGGGAGGCAATGAGCAGTTCTTC. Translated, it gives CASSRLAGGNEQFF.

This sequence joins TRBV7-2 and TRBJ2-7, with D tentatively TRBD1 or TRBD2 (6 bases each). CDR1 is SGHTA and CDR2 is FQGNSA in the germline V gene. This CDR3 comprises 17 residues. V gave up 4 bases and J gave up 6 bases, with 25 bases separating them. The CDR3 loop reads CASSSLGWGHGGSEQYF. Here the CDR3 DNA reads TGTGCCAGCAGCTCGCTAGGTTGGGGACACGGGGGCAGCGAGCAGTACTTC.

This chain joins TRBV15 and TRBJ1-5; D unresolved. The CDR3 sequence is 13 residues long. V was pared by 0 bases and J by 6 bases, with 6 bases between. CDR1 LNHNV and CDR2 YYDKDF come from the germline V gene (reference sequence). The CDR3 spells CATSRDLSQPQHF. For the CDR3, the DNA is TGTGCCACCAGCAGAGATCTGTCTCAGCCCCAGCATTTT.

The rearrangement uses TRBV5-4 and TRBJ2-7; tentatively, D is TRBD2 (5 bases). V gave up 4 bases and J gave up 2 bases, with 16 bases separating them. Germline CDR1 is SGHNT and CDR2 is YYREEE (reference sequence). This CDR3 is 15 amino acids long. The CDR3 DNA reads TGTGCCAGCAGCCTCAGTGGGGAGCGACCCTACGAGCAGTACTTC. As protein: CASSLSGERPYEQYF. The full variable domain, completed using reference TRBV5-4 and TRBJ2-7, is ETGVTQSPTHLIKTRGQQVTLRCSSQSGHNTVSWYQQALGQGPQFIFQYYREEENGRGNFPPRFSGLQFPNYSSELNVNALELDDSALYLCASSLSGERPYEQYFGPGTRLTVT.

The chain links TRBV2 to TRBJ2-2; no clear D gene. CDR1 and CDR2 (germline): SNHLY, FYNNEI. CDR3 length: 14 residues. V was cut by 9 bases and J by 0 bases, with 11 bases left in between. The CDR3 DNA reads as TGTGCCAGTAAGAGGAGCACGAACACCGGGGAGCTGTTTTTT. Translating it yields CASKRSTNTGELFF.

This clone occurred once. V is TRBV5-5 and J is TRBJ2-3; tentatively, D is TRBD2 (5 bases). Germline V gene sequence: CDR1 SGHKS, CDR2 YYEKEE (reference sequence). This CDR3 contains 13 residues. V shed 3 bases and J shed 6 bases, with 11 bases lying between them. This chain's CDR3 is CASSSSGSDTQYF. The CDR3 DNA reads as TGTGCCAGCAGCTCGTCGGGGAGCGATACGCAGTATTTT. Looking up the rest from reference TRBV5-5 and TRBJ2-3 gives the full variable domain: DAGVTQSPTHLIKTRGQQVTLRCSPISGHKSVSWYQQVLGQGPQFIFQYYEKEERGRGNFPDRFSARQFPNYSSELNVNALLLGDSALYLCASSSSGSDTQYFGPGTRLTVL.

The CDR3 coding sequence is TGCGCCACCACCGCGGACCGAAAATCCTACAATGAGCAGTTCTTC. Translated, it gives CATTADRKSYNEQFF. The chain couples TRBV10-2 to TRBJ2-1; no reliable D call. Germline V lookup: CDR1 WSHSY, CDR2 SAAADI. The germline V and J ends were trimmed by 10 bases and 1 base, with 17 bases remaining between them. This CDR3 is built from 15 residues.

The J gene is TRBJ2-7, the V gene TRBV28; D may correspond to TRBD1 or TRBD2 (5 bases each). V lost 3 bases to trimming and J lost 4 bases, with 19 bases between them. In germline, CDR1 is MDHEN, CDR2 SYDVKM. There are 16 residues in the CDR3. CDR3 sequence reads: CASSFHFTGLKYEQYF. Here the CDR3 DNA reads TGTGCCAGCAGTTTCCATTTCACGGGGCTAAAGTACGAGCAGTACTTC.

In DNA form, the CDR3 reads TGTGCCAGCAGTGTTCGAGGGGACACTGAAGCTTTCTTT. Amino acids: CASSVRGDTEAFF. The rearrangement uses TRBV6-4 and TRBJ1-1; possible D gene TRBD1, 5 bases. The CDR3 spans 13 residues. The germline V gene has CDR1 MRHNA and CDR2 SNTAGT. Trimming left V 4 bases short and J 3 bases short, with 9 bases between.

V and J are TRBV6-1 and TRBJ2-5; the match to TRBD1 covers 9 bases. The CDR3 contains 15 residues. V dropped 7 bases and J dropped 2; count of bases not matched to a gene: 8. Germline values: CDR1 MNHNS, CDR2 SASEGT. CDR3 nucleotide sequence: TGTGCCAGCACATTGACGACAGGGGGGCAAGAGACCCAGTACTTC. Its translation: CASTLTTGGQETQYF.

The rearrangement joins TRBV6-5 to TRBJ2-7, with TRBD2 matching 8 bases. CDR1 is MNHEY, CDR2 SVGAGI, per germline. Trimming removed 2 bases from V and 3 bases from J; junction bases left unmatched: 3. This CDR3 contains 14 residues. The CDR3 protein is CASSYREGSYEQYF. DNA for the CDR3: TGTGCCAGCAGTTACCGGGAGGGGAGCTACGAGCAGTACTTC.

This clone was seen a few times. The CDR3 loop reads CASSQEDRGGTNYGYTF. The CDR3, as DNA: TGTGCCAGCAGCCAAGAGGACAGGGGGGGAACTAACTATGGCTACACCTTC. This sequence joins TRBV4-2 and TRBJ1-2; 10 bases fit TRBD1. The CDR3 consists of 17 residues. V trimming: 0 bases; J trimming: 0 bases; junction bases outside the gene matches: 4. CDR1 is LGHNA, CDR2 YNFKEQ, per germline.

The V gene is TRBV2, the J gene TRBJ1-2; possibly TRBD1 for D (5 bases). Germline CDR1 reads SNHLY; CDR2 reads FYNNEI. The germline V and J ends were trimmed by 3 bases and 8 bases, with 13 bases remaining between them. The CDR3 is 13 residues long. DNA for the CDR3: TGTGCCAGCAGTGAGGGACGCCCCATCGGCTACACCTTC. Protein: CASSEGRPIGYTF. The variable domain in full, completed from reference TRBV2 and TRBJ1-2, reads EPEVTQTPSHQVTQMGQEVILRCVPISNHLYFYWYRQILGQKVEFLVSFYNNEISEKSEIFDDQFSVERPDGSNFTLKIRSTKLEDSAMYFCASSEGRPIGYTFGSGTRLTVV.

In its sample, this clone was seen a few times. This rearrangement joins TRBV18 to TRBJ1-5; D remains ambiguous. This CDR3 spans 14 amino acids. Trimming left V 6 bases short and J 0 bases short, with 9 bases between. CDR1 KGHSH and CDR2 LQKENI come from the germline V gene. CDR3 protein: CASSKTYSNQPQHF. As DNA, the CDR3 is TGTGCCAGCTCGAAAACGTATAGCAATCAGCCCCAGCATTTT.

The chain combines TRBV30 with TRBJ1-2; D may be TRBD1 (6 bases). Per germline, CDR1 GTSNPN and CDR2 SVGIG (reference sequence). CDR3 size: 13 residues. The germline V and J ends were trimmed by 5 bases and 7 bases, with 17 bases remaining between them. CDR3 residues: CAWGGQGFTGYTF. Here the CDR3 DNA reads TGTGCCTGGGGGGGCCAGGGATTTACTGGCTACACCTTC. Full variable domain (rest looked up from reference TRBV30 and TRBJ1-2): SQTIHQWPATLVQPVGSPLSLECTVEGTSNPNLYWYRQAAGRGLQLLFYSVGIGQISSEVPQNLSASRPQDRQFILSSKKLLLSDSGFYLCAWGGQGFTGYTFGSGTRLTVV.

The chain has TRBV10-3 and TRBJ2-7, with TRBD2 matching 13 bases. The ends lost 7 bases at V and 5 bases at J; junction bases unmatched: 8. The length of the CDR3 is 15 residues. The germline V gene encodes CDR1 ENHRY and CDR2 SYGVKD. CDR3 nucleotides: TGTGCCATCACCAGGACTAGCGGGAGCCGTAACGAGCAGTACTTC. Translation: CAITRTSGSRNEQYF.

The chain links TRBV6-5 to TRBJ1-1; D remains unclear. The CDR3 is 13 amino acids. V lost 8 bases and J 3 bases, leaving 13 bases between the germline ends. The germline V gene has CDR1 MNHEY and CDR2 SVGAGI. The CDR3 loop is CASLFVPDTEAFF. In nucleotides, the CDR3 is TGTGCCAGCCTCTTCGTTCCCGACACTGAAGCTTTCTTT.

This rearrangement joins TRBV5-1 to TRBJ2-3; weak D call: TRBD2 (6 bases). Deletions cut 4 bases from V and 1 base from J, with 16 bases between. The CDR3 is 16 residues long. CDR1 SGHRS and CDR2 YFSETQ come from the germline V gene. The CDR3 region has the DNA TGCGCCAGCAGCCCAGGGACTTTAGCGGGCACAGATACGCAGTATTTT. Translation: CASSPGTLAGTDTQYF. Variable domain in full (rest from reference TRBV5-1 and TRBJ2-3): KAGVTQTPRYLIKTRGQQVTLSCSPISGHRSVSWYQQTPGQGLQFLFEYFSETQRNKGNFPGRFSGRQFSNSRSEMNVSTLELGDSALYLCASSPGTLAGTDTQYFGPGTRLTVL.

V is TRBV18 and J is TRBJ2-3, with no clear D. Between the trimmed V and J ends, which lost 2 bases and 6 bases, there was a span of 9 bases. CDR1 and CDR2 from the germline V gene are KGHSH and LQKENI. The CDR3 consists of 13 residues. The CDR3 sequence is CASSPDSLDTQYF. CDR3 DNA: TGTGCCAGCTCACCAGATAGCTTGGATACGCAGTATTTT.